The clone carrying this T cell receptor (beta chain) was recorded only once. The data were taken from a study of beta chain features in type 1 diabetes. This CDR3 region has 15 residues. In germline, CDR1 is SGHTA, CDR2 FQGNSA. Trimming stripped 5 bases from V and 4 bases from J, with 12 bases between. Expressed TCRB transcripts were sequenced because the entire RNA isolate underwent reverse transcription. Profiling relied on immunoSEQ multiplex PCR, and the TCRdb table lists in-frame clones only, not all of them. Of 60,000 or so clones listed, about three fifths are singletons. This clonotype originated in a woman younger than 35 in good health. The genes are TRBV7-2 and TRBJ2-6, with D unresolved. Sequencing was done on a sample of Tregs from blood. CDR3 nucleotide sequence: TGTGCCAGCAGCCCCCCGTGGGCCGGGGCCAACGTCCTGACTTTC. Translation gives CASSPPWAGANVLTF.